This T cell receptor beta chain was captured by sequencing in a study of technical replicates of blood from a few donors. With 2 bases clipped from V and 6 bases from J, the junction kept 7 bases outside the gene matches. The CDR3 spans 15 residues. Germline lookup yields CDR1 MNHEY and CDR2 SVGAGI. TCRdb keeps only in-frame clones here, not all; method: immunoSEQ multiplex PCR. The sample has tens of thousands of clones; nearly 96% are singletons. The receptor was derived from a human donor in good health. The sample comprised T cells isolated from PBMCs. The chain links TRBV6-5 to TRBJ1-5; 7 positions match TRBD1. CDR3 DNA: TGTGCCAGCAGTTACCCGGGACAGAATCTTCAGCCCCAGCATTTT. It translates to CASSYPGQNLQPQHF.